This T cell receptor (beta chain) was documented in a study of blood T cells in healthy people across ages. Findings of the study overall: It was held that diversity estimates obtained from one million T cells represented underestimates. TCR beta diversity was tightly associated with the proportion of naive T cells.

V lost 3 bases and J 13 bases, leaving 16 bases between the germline ends. CDR3 length: 13 residues. The germline gives CDR1 MNHEY, CDR2 SMNVEV (reference sequence). A second PCR, run for roughly 7 to 12 cycles, used a sample-barcoded 5' primer plus a J-beta primer mix. TCRdb itself ran the 5' RACE reads through MiXCR, one entry per CDR3 protein. The sample includes roughly 830,000 distinct CDR3 sequences, approximately 65% of them seen just once. Samples each had at least 5 micrograms of total RNA extracted. Comment on this clonotype: The antigen remains undetermined.

The sequenced material came from blood. The source is a man between 25 and 39 years old in good health. The V gene is TRBV27, the J gene TRBJ2-4; either TRBD1 or TRBD2 may fit D (5 bases each). CDR3 DNA: TGTGCCAGCAGTTTGGGACGGTCTACGGAGCAGTACTTC. Protein product: CASSLGRSTEQYF.